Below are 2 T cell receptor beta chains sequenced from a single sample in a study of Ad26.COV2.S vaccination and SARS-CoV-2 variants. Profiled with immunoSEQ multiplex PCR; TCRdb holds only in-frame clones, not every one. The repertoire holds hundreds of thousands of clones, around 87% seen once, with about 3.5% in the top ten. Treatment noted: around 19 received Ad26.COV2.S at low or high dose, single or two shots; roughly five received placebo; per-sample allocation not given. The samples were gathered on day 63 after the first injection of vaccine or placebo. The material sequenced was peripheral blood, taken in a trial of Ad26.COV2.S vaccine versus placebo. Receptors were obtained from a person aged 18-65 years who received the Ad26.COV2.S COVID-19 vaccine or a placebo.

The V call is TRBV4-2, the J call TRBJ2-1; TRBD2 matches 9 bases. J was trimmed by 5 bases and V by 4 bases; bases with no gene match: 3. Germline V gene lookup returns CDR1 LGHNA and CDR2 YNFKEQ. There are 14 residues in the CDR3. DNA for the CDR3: TGTGCCAGCAGCCCTAGCGGGGTCAACAATGAGCAGTTCTTC. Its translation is CASSPSGVNNEQFF.

The CDR3 reads CASSQVGHTATNEKLFF. CDR3 bases: TGCGCCAGCAGCCAAGTCGGACATACTGCAACTAATGAAAAACTGTTTTTT. This chain uses TRBV4-1 with TRBJ1-4, with D possibly being TRBD1 (5 bases). Deletions cut 1 base from V and 0 bases from J, with 12 bases between. The CDR3 totals 17 residues. Germline CDR1 is MGHRA and CDR2 is YSYEKL.